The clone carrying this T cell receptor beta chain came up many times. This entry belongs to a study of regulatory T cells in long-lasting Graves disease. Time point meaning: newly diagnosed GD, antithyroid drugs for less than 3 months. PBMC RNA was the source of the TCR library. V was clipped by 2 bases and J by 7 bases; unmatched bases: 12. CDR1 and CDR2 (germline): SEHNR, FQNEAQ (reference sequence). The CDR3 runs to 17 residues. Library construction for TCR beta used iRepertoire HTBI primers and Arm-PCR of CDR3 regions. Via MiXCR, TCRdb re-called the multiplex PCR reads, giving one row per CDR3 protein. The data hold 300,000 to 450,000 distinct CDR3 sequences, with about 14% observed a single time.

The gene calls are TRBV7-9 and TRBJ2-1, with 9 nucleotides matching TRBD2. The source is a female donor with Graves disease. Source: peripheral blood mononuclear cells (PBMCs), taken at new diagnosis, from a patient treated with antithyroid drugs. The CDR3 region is CASSLRGQRGVRNEQFF. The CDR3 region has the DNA TGTGCCAGCAGCTTAAGGGGCCAGCGGGGGGTTCGAAATGAGCAGTTCTTC.